The 6 T cell receptor beta chains below were found in one sample sequenced in a study of Graves' ophthalmopathy and Graves' hyperthyroidism. RNA transcripts provided the template for amplifying TCR beta CDR3 regions. A first-round RT-PCR used HTBI primers, followed by a second-round multiplex PCR. Each CDR3 protein is one row after TCRdb ran MiXCR on the multiplex PCR reads. The profile covers fewer than 350,000 distinct CDR3 sequences, with about a sixth appearing a single time and 9% to 15% taken by the ten largest. What was sequenced was peripheral blood. The receptors here all came from an adult man with Graves' ophthalmopathy.

This clonotype was picked up many times. This sequence joins TRBV27 and TRBJ2-7; 7 bases agree with TRBD2. The germline gives CDR1 MNHEY, CDR2 SMNVEV (reference sequence). Unmatched junction bases numbered 9, after V lost 5 bases and J lost 2 bases. The CDR3 has 15 residues. CDR3 bases: TGTGCCAGCAGTCCCCTCTCGACTAGCACCTACGAGCAGTACTTC. This encodes CASSPLSTSTYEQYF.

This clonotype showed up many times. This chain links TRBV12-3 or TRBV12-4 with TRBJ2-5; 10 bases align to TRBD2. Trimming took 7 bases from V and 4 from J; bases not matched to a gene: 9. This CDR3 is built from 15 residues. The CDR3 DNA follows: TGTGCCAGCACCCCTATGGTAGCGGGAGGAGAGACCCAGTACTTC. This encodes CASTPMVAGGETQYF.

V is TRBV5-4 and J is TRBJ2-5; D possibly corresponds to TRBD1 (7 bases). Germline-derived CDR1 and CDR2 are SGHNT and YYREEE (reference sequence). The CDR3 is made up of 14 amino acids. V was pared by 7 bases and J by 2 bases, with 15 bases between. CDR3 residues: CASQRAGGQETQYF. CDR3 sequence (DNA): TGTGCCAGCCAGCGGGCAGGGGGTCAAGAGACCCAGTACTTC.

The chain couples TRBV4-1 to TRBJ1-5, with 10 bases fitting TRBD1. CDR1 is MGHRA and CDR2 is YSYEKL in the germline V gene. V lost 5 bases to trimming and J lost 4 bases; unmatched junction nucleotides: 8. This CDR3 has 16 amino acids. CDR3 sequence reads: CASSLTPGQGNQPQHF. The CDR3 nucleotides are TGCGCCAGCAGCTTAACGCCGGGACAGGGGAATCAGCCCCAGCATTTT.

The CDR3 spells CASRSGEGDTSYEQYF. The CDR3 nucleotides read TGTGCCAGCAGGTCCGGGGAGGGGGACACATCCTACGAGCAGTACTTC. The rearrangement uses TRBV6-1 and TRBJ2-7, with D tentatively TRBD2 (7 bases). CDR1 is MNHNS and CDR2 is SASEGT in the germline V gene. V lost 6 bases to trimming and J lost 1 base, with 19 bases between them. The CDR3 contains 16 residues.

This chain uses TRBV12-3 or TRBV12-4 with TRBJ1-2; a possible D gene is TRBD1 (5 bases). The CDR3 covers 15 residues. V lost 1 base, J lost 7 bases, and 16 bases lay in between. The CDR3 spells CASSLGFGASIGYTF. The CDR3 coding sequence is TGTGCCAGCAGTTTAGGGTTTGGGGCCTCCATTGGCTACACCTTC.